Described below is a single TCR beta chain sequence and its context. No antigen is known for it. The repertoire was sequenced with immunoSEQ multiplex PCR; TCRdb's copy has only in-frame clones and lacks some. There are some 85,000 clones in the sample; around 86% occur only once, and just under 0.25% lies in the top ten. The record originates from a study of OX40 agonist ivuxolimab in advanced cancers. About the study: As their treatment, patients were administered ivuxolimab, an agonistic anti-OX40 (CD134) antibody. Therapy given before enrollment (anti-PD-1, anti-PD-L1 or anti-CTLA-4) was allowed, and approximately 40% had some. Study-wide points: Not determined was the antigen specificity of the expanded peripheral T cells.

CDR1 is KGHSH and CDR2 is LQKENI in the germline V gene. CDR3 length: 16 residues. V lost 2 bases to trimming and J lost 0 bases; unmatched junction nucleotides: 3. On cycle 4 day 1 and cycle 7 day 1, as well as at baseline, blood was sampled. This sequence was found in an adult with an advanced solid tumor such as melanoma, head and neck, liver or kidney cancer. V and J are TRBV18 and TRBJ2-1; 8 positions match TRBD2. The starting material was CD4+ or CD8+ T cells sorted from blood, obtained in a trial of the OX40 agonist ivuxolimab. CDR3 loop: CASSPRSGSSYNEQFF. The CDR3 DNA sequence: TGTGCCAGCTCACCAAGAAGCGGGAGCTCCTACAATGAGCAGTTCTTC.